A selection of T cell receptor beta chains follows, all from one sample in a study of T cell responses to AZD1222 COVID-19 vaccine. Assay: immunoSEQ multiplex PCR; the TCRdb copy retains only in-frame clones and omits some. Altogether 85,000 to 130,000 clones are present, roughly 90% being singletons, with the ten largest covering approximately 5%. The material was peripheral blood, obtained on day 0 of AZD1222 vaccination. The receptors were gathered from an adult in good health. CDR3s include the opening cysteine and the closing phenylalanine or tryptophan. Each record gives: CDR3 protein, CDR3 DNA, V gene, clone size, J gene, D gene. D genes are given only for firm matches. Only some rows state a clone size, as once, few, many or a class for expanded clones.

CDR3: CAISPDQGNQPQHF
DNA: TGTGCCATCAGCCCAGACCAGGGCAATCAGCCCCAGCATTTT
V: TRBV10-3
size: .
J: TRBJ1-5
D: .

CDR3: CASSLARGSIDTQYF
DNA: TGTGCCAGCAGCTTAGCGCGGGGGAGCATTGATACGCAGTATTTT
V: TRBV11-2
size: .
J: TRBJ2-3
D: TRBD2

CDR3: CASSWTGGGWNTEAFF
DNA: TGTGCCAGCAGCTGGACAGGGGGAGGATGGAACACTGAAGCTTTCTTT
V: TRBV5-5
size: .
J: TRBJ1-1
D: TRBD1

CDR3: CASSYSAPGRFETQYF
DNA: TGTGCCAGCAGTTACTCGGCGCCAGGGAGGTTCGAGACCCAGTACTTC
V: TRBV6-5
size: few
J: TRBJ2-5
D: .

CDR3: CASSPTGRTGELFF
DNA: TGTGCCAGCAGCCCGACAGGGAGAACCGGGGAGCTGTTTTTT
V: TRBV5-6
size: .
J: TRBJ2-2
D: TRBD1

CDR3: CASSFAGGSTNEKLFF
DNA: TGTGCCAGCAGCTTCGCCGGGGGGTCTACTAATGAAAAACTGTTTTTT
V: TRBV7-2
size: .
J: TRBJ1-4
D: .

CDR3: CASRINGGPSKLQYEQFF
DNA: TGTGCCAGCAGAATCAATGGAGGGCCCTCAAAATTACAGTATGAGCAGTTCTTC
V: TRBV21-1
size: .
J: TRBJ2-1
D: .

CDR3: CASTTGTGELFF
DNA: TGTGCCAGCACCACAGGGACCGGGGAGCTGTTTTTT
V: TRBV6-5
size: .
J: TRBJ2-2
D: .

CDR3: CASTPLDHVSGRNNQPQHF
DNA: TGTGCCAGTACCCCCTTGGATCACGTGTCAGGGCGAAACAATCAGCCCCAGCATTTT
V: TRBV19
size: .
J: TRBJ1-5
D: .

CDR3: CASSFPSDRADFSNEKLFF
DNA: TGTGCCAGCAGTTTCCCCTCCGACAGGGCGGACTTTTCGAATGAAAAACTGTTTTTT
V: TRBV6-2/TRBV6-3
size: .
J: TRBJ1-4
D: TRBD1

CDR3: CASSDPLVFLEQYF
DNA: TGCGCCAGCAGTGACCCACTAGTTTTTCTGGAGCAGTACTTC
V: TRBV10-2
size: .
J: TRBJ2-7
D: .

CDR3: CASTNLGQSSSGANVLTF
DNA: TGTGCCAGCACCAACCTGGGACAGAGCAGCTCTGGGGCCAACGTCCTGACTTTC
V: TRBV27
size: .
J: TRBJ2-6
D: TRBD1

CDR3: CASSVRGTNTEAFF
DNA: TGTGCCAGCAGCGTCAGGGGGACCAACACTGAAGCTTTCTTT
V: TRBV5-6
size: .
J: TRBJ1-1
D: TRBD1

CDR3: CASRPGTSAYEQYF
DNA: TGTGCCAGCAGGCCAGGGACTAGCGCATACGAGCAGTACTTC
V: TRBV3-1/TRBV3-2
size: .
J: TRBJ2-7
D: TRBD2

CDR3: CASSLGADGYTF
DNA: TGTGCCAGCAGCTTAGGGGCTGATGGCTACACCTTC
V: TRBV13
size: .
J: TRBJ1-2
D: .

CDR3: CASSRLDRGITDTQYF
DNA: TGTGCCAGCTCACGCCTCGACAGGGGGATCACAGATACGCAGTATTTT
V: TRBV18
size: .
J: TRBJ2-3
D: TRBD1

CDR3: CASSPLGGWTEAFF
DNA: TGTGCCAGCAGCCCTCTCGGGGGGTGGACTGAAGCTTTCTTT
V: TRBV7-9
size: .
J: TRBJ1-1
D: .

CDR3: CASSHTAGQGAYEQYF
DNA: TGCGCCAGCAGCCATACCGCGGGACAGGGGGCGTACGAGCAGTACTTC
V: TRBV4-1
size: few
J: TRBJ2-7
D: TRBD1

CDR3: CASSPVAGGKTYEQYF
DNA: TGTGCCAGCAGCCCGGTAGCGGGAGGGAAGACCTACGAGCAGTACTTC
V: TRBV3-1/TRBV3-2
size: .
J: TRBJ2-7
D: TRBD2

CDR3: CATSRDIQPQHF
DNA: TGTGCCACCAGCAGAGATATTCAGCCCCAGCATTTT
V: TRBV15
size: .
J: TRBJ1-5
D: .

CDR3: CARGRHGADNSPLHF
DNA: TGTGCCAGAGGCCGCCACGGGGCGGATAATTCACCCCTCCACTTT
V: TRBV2
size: .
J: TRBJ1-6
D: .

CDR3: CASSYPRRANYGYTF
DNA: TGTGCCAGCAGTTACCCCAGGAGAGCTAACTATGGCTACACCTTC
V: TRBV6-6
size: .
J: TRBJ1-2
D: .

CDR3: CASSPSGDGYSNQPQHF
DNA: TGTGCCAGCTCACCATCCGGAGACGGATATAGCAATCAGCCCCAGCATTTT
V: TRBV18
size: .
J: TRBJ1-5
D: .

CDR3: CASSKDGTITDTQYF
DNA: TGTGCCAGCAGCAAAGACGGGACCATCACAGATACGCAGTATTTT
V: TRBV21-1
size: .
J: TRBJ2-3
D: .

CDR3: CASSFTPTVNTEAFF
DNA: TGTGCCAGCAGCTTCACCCCGACAGTGAACACTGAAGCTTTCTTT
V: TRBV5-4
size: .
J: TRBJ1-1
D: .

CDR3: CASSYPSGSSADTQYF
DNA: TGTGCCAGCAGTTACCCTAGCGGGAGTTCAGCAGATACGCAGTATTTT
V: TRBV6-6
size: once
J: TRBJ2-3
D: TRBD2

CDR3: CASSIDGGGPQQETQYF
DNA: TGTGCCAGTAGTATAGATGGCGGGGGGCCCCAACAAGAGACCCAGTACTTC
V: TRBV19
size: .
J: TRBJ2-5
D: TRBD2

CDR3: CASSRILDRDVRARELFF
DNA: TGCGCCAGCAGCCGAATCTTGGACAGAGACGTAAGGGCTAGGGAGCTGTTTTTT
V: TRBV4-1
size: once
J: TRBJ2-2
D: .

CDR3: CATSGQGGSNEQFF
DNA: TGTGCCACATCGGGACAGGGAGGTTCGAATGAGCAGTTCTTC
V: TRBV24-1
size: .
J: TRBJ2-1
D: TRBD1

CDR3: CASRRGTSGSGGETQYF
DNA: TGTGCCAGCAGAAGAGGGACTAGCGGGAGCGGGGGAGAGACCCAGTACTTC
V: TRBV27
size: .
J: TRBJ2-5
D: TRBD2

CDR3: CASTWDRGNSPLHF
DNA: TGTGCCAGCACTTGGGACAGGGGAAATTCACCCCTCCACTTT
V: TRBV3-1/TRBV3-2
size: .
J: TRBJ1-6
D: TRBD1

CDR3: CASSSTEGGNEQFF
DNA: TGTGCCAGCAGTTCTACGGAGGGGGGAAATGAGCAGTTCTTC
V: TRBV6-6
size: .
J: TRBJ2-1
D: .

CDR3: CASSDSGGTDTQYF
DNA: TGTGCCAGCAGTGACTCTGGGGGCACAGATACGCAGTATTTT
V: TRBV6-4
size: .
J: TRBJ2-3
D: .

CDR3: CASSPAGLAGTEAFF
DNA: TGTGCCAGCTCACCAGCAGGGTTGGCGGGTACTGAAGCTTTCTTT
V: TRBV18
size: .
J: TRBJ1-1
D: .

CDR3: CASRRGSGNTIYF
DNA: TGTGCCAGCAGAAGAGGGTCTGGAAACACCATATATTTT
V: TRBV6-5
size: once
J: TRBJ1-3
D: .

CDR3: CASSFTGGFTFF
DNA: TGTGCCAGCAGCTTTACGGGCGGTTTTACTTTCTTT
V: TRBV7-9
size: .
J: TRBJ1-1
D: .

CDR3: CTSSQDEGVDEKLFF
DNA: TGCACCAGCAGCCAAGATGAGGGAGTGGATGAAAAACTGTTTTTT
V: TRBV1
size: .
J: TRBJ1-4
D: .

CDR3: CASSELMTGRETQYF
DNA: TGTGCCAGCAGTGAGCTCATGACAGGGAGAGAGACCCAGTACTTC
V: TRBV25-1
size: .
J: TRBJ2-5
D: TRBD1

CDR3: CASSEALRGSQPQHF
DNA: TGTGCCAGCAGTGAAGCGCTTCGGGGGTCTCAGCCCCAGCATTTT
V: TRBV2
size: .
J: TRBJ1-5
D: .

CDR3: CASSSRDRGGDTQYF
DNA: TGTGCCAGCAGCTCCCGGGACAGGGGTGGCGATACGCAGTATTTT
V: TRBV11-3
size: once
J: TRBJ2-3
D: TRBD1

CDR3: CASSLSPGSGQPQHF
DNA: TGTGCCAGCAGTTTATCGCCGGGATCAGGGCAGCCCCAGCATTTT
V: TRBV27
size: .
J: TRBJ1-5
D: .

CDR3: CASSPAGQAIYGYTF
DNA: TGTGCCAGCAGCCCAGCCGGACAGGCGATCTATGGCTACACCTTC
V: TRBV7-6
size: once
J: TRBJ1-2
D: TRBD1

CDR3: CASSPFGRTSGTDTQYF
DNA: TGTGCCAGCAGTCCCTTCGGGAGAACTAGCGGGACAGATACGCAGTATTTT
V: TRBV6-2/TRBV6-3
size: .
J: TRBJ2-3
D: TRBD2

CDR3: CASSLAGGGRSYEQYF
DNA: TGTGCCAGCAGCTTGGCCGGCGGGGGTAGGTCCTACGAGCAGTACTTC
V: TRBV5-4
size: .
J: TRBJ2-7
D: TRBD2

CDR3: CASGTDQETQYF
DNA: TGTGCCAGCGGGACGGATCAAGAGACCCAGTACTTC
V: TRBV28
size: .
J: TRBJ2-5
D: .

CDR3: CASGLGSYGYTF
DNA: TGTGCTAGTGGTCTCGGATCCTATGGCTACACCTTC
V: TRBV12-5
size: .
J: TRBJ1-2
D: .

CDR3: CASTAEGGWAFF
DNA: TGTGCCAGTACCGCCGAGGGAGGGTGGGCTTTCTTT
V: TRBV19
size: .
J: TRBJ1-1
D: .

CDR3: CASSPGPYNSPLHF
DNA: TGCGCCAGCAGCCCCGGCCCTTATAATTCACCCCTCCACTTT
V: TRBV4-3
size: few
J: TRBJ1-6
D: .

CDR3: CASSLRAGDQPQHF
DNA: TGTGCCAGCAGTTTAAGGGCAGGGGATCAGCCCCAGCATTTT
V: TRBV27
size: .
J: TRBJ1-5
D: .

CDR3: CASSILQGDQPQHF
DNA: TGTGCCAGTAGTATATTACAGGGGGACCAGCCCCAGCATTTT
V: TRBV19
size: .
J: TRBJ1-5
D: TRBD1

CDR3: CASIEWGSGTGSTEAFF
DNA: TGTGCCAGCATCGAGTGGGGGTCTGGGACAGGTTCCACTGAAGCTTTCTTT
V: TRBV7-8
size: .
J: TRBJ1-1
D: TRBD1

CDR3: CASSLRTGGEETQYF
DNA: TGTGCCAGCAGCTTAAGGACAGGAGGCGAAGAGACCCAGTACTTC
V: TRBV11-2
size: .
J: TRBJ2-5
D: TRBD1

CDR3: CASSLSMNTEAFF
DNA: TGTGCCAGCAGCTTATCGATGAACACTGAAGCTTTCTTT
V: TRBV11-3
size: .
J: TRBJ1-1
D: .

CDR3: CASSNQGGFTDTQYF
DNA: TGTGCCAGCTCTAATCAGGGGGGGTTCACAGATACGCAGTATTTT
V: TRBV7-9
size: .
J: TRBJ2-3
D: .

CDR3: CASNLAGTDEQFF
DNA: TGTGCCAGCAACCTAGCGGGAACGGATGAGCAGTTCTTC
V: TRBV7-3
size: .
J: TRBJ2-1
D: TRBD2